The entry below describes one T cell receptor (beta chain). Its matching antigen is unknown. This specimen comes from a study of vaccination effects on CD4 cells after COVID-19. Across the study: Median timing of post-vaccine samples was 72 days after the second dose.

There are 15 residues in the CDR3. Trimming removed 4 bases at V and 11 bases at J, with 21 bases between. Germline loops: CDR1 LNHDA, CDR2 SQIVND (reference sequence). The study, taken as a whole, reports: Infection-derived and vaccine-derived clones contracted markedly late after vaccination.

Sequencing in the ViraFEST assay came after antigen-specific CD4+ T cells had been expanded with viral peptide pools, which were used to stimulate PBMC. Scientists isolated CD4+ T cells after an approximately ten-day culture period ended. Participants received two doses of either the BNT162b2 or mRNA-1273 vaccine. On day 3 and again on day 7, half the medium was replaced with IL-2 medium. Here immunoSEQ multiplex PCR was the method, and the copy in TCRdb shows in-frame clones only, minus some. The sample has some 25,000 clones, over 70% seen once; the top ten hold about 25%. This TCR was sampled from a human donor who received a COVID-19 vaccine. The sequencing here drew on CD4+ T cells from PBMCs cultured with HCoV-NL63 spike peptides, taken after COVID-19 vaccination. V usage is TRBV19 and J usage is TRBJ1-5, with a weak D call TRBD1 (5 bases). The CDR3 here is CASSKETALSGAQHF. In DNA, the CDR3 is TGTGCCAGTAGTAAAGAGACAGCTCTTTCTGGGGCCCAGCATTTT.